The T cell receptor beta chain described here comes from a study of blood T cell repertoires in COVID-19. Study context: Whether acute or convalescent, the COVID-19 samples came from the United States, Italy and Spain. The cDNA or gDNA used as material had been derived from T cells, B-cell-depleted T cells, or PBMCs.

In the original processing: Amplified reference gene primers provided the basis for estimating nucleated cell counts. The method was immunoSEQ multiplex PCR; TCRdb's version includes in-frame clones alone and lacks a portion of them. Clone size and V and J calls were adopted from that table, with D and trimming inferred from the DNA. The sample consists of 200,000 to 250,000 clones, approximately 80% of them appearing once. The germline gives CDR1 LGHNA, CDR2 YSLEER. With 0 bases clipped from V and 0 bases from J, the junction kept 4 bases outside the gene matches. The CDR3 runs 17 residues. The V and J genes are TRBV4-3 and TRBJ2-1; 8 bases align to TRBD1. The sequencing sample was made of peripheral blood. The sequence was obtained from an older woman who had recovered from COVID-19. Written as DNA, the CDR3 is TGCGCCAGCAGCCAAGACAGGACAGGGAGCTCCTACAATGAGCAGTTCTTC. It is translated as CASSQDRTGSSYNEQFF.